This T cell receptor beta chain stems from a study of OX40 agonist ivuxolimab in advanced cancers. Study-wide context: Ivuxolimab was an agonistic, fully human IgG2 monoclonal antibody directed against OX40 (CD134), a costimulatory receptor. Patients were allowed to have had prior anti-PD-1, anti-PD-L1 or anti-CTLA-4 therapy, and 30% to 50% of the dose-escalation patients had previously received checkpoint inhibitors. Of the approximately 54 patients in dose escalation, about 20 had hepatocellular carcinoma, about 15 had melanoma, 9 had renal cell carcinoma and 9 had head and neck cancer. The paper reports the monotherapy dose-escalation portion (N of about 47 patients) of the phase I ivuxolimab trial. In the dose-escalation cohort, over 65% of patients were male, and the mean age was roughly 60 years, with a range of 23 to 79. The purpose of peripheral TCRbeta sequencing was to test whether ivuxolimab changed TCR sequence diversity and led to clonal T-cell expansion. Partial responses occurred in three dose-escalation patients, of whom one had hepatocellular carcinoma and two had cutaneous melanoma. Intravenous ivuxolimab was administered to patients every 2 weeks at six dose levels: 0.01, 0.1, 0.3, 1.5, 3 and 10 mg/kg. Study-wide findings and limitations: Low levels of normalized T-cell clonal expansion were also seen in some patients who did not respond. Which antigens the clonally expanded peripheral T cells were specific for was not determined. At doses of 0.1 to 3.0 mg/kg, clonal expansion of both CD4+ and CD8+ T cells in blood was seen between baseline and week 6. After ivuxolimab, more expanded clones were found on average in CD8+ T cells than in CD4+ T cells. Partial responders in the 0.1-3.0 mg/kg groups had among the lowest normalized peripheral clonal expansion, especially among CD8+ T cells.

Patients with autoimmune disease history or receiving systemic immunosuppression were excluded from the trial. Peripheral blood for TCR sequencing was collected from all dose cohorts at baseline, on cycle 4 day 1, and on cycle 7 day 1. The samples were taken from a phase I, first-in-human, multicenter, open-label dose-escalation trial of ivuxolimab. Adults with locally advanced or metastatic head and neck squamous cell, hepatocellular, melanoma or renal cell carcinoma were enrolled in the trial. CD4+ and CD8+ T cells were sorted separately from peripheral blood before TCR sequencing. With regard to this clone: It has no known antigen specificity. No base quality values were provided; no much bigger clone lies one nucleotide off.

The junction shows trimming of 1 base on V and 5 bases on J, plus 5 bases between the germline ends. The CDR3 numbers 13 residues from cysteine through phenylalanine. Only the CDR3 region is kept as DNA, spanning 39 bases read in frame from base 1. For CDR1 and CDR2, the germline V gene lists SGHVS and FNYEAQ. For sequencing of the TCRbeta CDR3 region, genomic DNA was extracted from the sorted cells. The immunoSEQ Assay was used for sequencing of TCRbeta CDR3 regions. Not all clones reach the TCRdb copy of this immuneACCESS table, which keeps in-frame sequences only. Checked studies attribute under half of the gap to unresolved V genes and leave the rest unexplained. The sample contains over 45,000 clones, 82% of them found a single time. About 1.5% of the sample comes from the top ten.

This TCR was sampled from an adult with an advanced solid tumor such as melanoma, head and neck, liver or kidney cancer. The sequencing here drew on CD4+ or CD8+ T cells sorted from blood, taken in a trial of the OX40 agonist ivuxolimab. Recombination joined TRBV7-6 with TRBJ1-4, with no confidently assigned D gene. At the DNA level, the sequence is TGTGCCAGCAGCTTAGGGAAGAATGAAAAACTGTTTTTT. It encodes CASSLGKNEKLFF.